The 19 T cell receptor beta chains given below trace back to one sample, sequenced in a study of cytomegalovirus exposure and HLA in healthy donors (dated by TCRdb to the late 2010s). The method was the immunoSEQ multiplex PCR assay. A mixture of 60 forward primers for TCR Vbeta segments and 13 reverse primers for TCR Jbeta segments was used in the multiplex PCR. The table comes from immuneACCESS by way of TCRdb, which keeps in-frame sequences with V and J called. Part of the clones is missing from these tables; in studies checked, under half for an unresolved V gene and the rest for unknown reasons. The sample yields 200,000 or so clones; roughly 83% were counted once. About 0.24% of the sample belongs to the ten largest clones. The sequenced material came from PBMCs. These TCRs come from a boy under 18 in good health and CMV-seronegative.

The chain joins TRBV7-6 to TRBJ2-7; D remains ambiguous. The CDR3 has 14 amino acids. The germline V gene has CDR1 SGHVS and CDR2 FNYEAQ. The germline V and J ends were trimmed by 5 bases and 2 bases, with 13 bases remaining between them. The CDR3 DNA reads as TGTGCCAGCAGCAAAGAACCGCTAACCTACGAGCAGTACTTC. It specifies CASSKEPLTYEQYF.

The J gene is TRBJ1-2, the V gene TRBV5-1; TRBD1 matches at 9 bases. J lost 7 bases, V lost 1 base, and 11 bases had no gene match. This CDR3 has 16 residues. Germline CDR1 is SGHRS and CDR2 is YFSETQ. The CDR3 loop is CASSLTPGQGIRGYTF. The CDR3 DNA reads TGCGCCAGCAGCTTGACACCGGGACAGGGAATTCGTGGCTACACCTTC. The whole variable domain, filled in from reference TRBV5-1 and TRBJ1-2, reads KAGVTQTPRYLIKTRGQQVTLSCSPISGHRSVSWYQQTPGQGLQFLFEYFSETQRNKGNFPGRFSGRQFSNSRSEMNVSTLELGDSALYLCASSLTPGQGIRGYTFGSGTRLTVV.

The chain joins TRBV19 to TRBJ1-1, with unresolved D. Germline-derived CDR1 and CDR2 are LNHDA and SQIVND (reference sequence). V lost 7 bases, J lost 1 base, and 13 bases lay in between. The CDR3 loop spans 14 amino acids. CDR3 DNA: TGTGCCAGTAAGCATCCCGCAGGGAACACTGAAGCTTTCTTT. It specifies CASKHPAGNTEAFF.

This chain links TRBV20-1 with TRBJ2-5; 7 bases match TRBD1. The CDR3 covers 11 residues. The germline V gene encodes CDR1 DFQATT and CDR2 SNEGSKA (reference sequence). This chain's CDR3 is CSGTVQETQYF. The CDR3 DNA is TGCAGCGGGACAGTCCAAGAGACCCAGTACTTC.

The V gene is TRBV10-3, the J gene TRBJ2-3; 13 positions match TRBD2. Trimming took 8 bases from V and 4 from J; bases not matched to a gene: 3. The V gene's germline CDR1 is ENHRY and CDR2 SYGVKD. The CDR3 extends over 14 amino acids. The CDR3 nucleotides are TGTGCCATCCAGACTAGCGGGAGGTCAGATACGCAGTATTTT. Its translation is CAIQTSGRSDTQYF.

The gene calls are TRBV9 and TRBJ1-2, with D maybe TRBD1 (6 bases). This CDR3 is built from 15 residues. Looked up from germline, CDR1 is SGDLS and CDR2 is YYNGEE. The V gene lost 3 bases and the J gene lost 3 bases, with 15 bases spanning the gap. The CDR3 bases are TGTGCCAGCAGCGCCTATGGGGGGGCTCACTATGGCTACACCTTC. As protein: CASSAYGGAHYGYTF. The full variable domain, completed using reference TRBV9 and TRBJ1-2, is DSGVTQTPKHLITATGQRVTLRCSPRSGDLSVYWYQQSLDQGLQFLIQYYNGEERAKGNILERFSAQQFPDLHSELNLSSLELGDSALYFCASSAYGGAHYGYTFGSGTRLTVV.

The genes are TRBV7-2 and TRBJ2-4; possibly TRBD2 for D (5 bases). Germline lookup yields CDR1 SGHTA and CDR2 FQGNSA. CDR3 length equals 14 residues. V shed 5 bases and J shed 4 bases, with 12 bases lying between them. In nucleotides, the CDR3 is TGTGCCAGCAGCCCCCCGAAGCGGAAAAACATTCAGTACTTC. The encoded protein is CASSPPKRKNIQYF.

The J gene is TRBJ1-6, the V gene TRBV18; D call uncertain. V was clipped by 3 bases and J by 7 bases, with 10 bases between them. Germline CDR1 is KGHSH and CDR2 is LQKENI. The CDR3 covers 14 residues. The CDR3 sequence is CASSPADVNSPLHF. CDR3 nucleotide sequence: TGTGCCAGCTCACCGGCCGATGTGAATTCACCCCTCCACTTT.

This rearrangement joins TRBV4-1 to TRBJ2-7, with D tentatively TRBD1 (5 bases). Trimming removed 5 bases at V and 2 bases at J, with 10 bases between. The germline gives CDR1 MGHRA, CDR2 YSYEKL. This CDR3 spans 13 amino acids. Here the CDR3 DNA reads TGCGCCAGCAGCTTAAGACAGACCTACGAGCAGTACTTC. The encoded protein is CASSLRQTYEQYF.

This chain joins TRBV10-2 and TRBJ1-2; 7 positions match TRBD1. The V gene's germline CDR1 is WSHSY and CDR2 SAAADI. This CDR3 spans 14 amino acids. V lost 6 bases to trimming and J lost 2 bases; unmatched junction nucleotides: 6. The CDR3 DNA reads TGCGCCAGCAGCGGGGACAGAGGAAACTATGGCTACACCTTC. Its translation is CASSGDRGNYGYTF.

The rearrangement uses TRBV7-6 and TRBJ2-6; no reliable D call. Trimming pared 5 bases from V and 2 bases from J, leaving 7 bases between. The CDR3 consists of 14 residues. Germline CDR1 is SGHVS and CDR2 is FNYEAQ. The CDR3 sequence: CASSVTAGANVLTF. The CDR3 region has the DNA TGTGCCAGCAGCGTCACGGCTGGGGCCAACGTCCTGACTTTC.

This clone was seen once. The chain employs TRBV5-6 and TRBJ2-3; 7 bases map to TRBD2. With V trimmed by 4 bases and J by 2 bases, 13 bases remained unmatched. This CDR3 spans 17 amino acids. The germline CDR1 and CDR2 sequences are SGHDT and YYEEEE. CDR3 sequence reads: CASSKKGLADNTDTQYF. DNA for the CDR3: TGTGCCAGCAGCAAAAAGGGGCTAGCGGACAACACAGATACGCAGTATTTT.

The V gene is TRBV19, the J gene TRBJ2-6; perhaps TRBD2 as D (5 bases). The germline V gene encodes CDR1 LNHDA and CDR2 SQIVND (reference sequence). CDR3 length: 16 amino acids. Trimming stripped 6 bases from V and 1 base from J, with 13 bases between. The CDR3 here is CASRERVKSGANVLTF. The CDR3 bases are TGTGCCAGTAGGGAGAGGGTGAAATCTGGGGCCAACGTCCTGACTTTC.

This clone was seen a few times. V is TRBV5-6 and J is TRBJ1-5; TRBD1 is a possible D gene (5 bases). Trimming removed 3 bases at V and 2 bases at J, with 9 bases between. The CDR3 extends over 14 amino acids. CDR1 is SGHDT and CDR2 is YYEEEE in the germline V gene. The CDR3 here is CASSSLTGNQPQHF. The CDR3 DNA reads TGTGCCAGCAGCTCTTTGACAGGCAATCAGCCCCAGCATTTT.

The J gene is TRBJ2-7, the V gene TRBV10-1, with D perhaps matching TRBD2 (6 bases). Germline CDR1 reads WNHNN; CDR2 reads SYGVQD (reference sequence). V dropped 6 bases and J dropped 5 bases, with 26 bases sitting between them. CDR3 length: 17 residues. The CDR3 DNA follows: TGCGCCAGCAGGTCAATCGGATCTGTTCGGGGGTCGCACGAGCAGTACTTC. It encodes CASRSIGSVRGSHEQYF.

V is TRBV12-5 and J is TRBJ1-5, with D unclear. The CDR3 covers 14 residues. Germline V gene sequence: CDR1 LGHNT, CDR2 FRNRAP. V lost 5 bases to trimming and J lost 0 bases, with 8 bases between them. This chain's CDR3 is CASGKHYSNQPQHF. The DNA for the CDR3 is TGTGCTAGTGGTAAACACTATAGCAATCAGCCCCAGCATTTT.

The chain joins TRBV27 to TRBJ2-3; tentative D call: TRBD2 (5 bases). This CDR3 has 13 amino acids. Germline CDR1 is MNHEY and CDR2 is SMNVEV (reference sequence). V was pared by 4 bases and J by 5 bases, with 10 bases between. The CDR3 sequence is CASSWRSGDTQYF. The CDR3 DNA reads TGTGCCAGCAGTTGGAGAAGCGGAGATACGCAGTATTTT.

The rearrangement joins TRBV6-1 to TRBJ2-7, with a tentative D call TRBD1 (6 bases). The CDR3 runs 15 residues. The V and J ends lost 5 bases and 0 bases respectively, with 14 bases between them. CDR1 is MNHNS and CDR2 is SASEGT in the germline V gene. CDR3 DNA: TGTGCCAGCAGTATCGCGGTGGGGGCCTCCTACGAGCAGTACTTC. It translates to CASSIAVGASYEQYF.

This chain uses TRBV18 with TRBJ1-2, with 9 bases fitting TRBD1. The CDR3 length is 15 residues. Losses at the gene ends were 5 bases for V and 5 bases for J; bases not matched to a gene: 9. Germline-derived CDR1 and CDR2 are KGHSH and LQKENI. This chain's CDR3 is CASSGRDREFYGYTF. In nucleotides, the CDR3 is TGTGCCAGCTCAGGGCGGGACAGGGAGTTTTATGGCTACACCTTC.